Presented here are 14 T cell receptor beta chains from one specimen sequenced in a study of T cells in tuberculosis. Clones were sequenced by immunoSEQ multiplex PCR, and TCRdb holds only the in-frame ones, with some missing. Among tens of thousands of clones listed, approximately 95% were seen once. The sequenced sample was PBMCs. The receptors stem from a donor between 10 and 35 years old with latent tuberculosis or without tuberculosis infection.

CDR3 region: CASSPFRAADTQYF. In nucleotides, the CDR3 is TGTGCCAGCTCACCTTTCAGGGCAGCAGATACGCAGTATTTT. The rearrangement joins TRBV18 to TRBJ2-3; tentatively, D is TRBD1 (5 bases). There are 14 residues in the CDR3. Trimming took 3 bases from V and 4 from J, leaving 11 bases between them. Germline-derived CDR1 and CDR2 are KGHSH and LQKENI.

This clone was seen once. The genes are TRBV11-3 and TRBJ2-1; TRBD2 matches at 13 bases. The germline CDR1 and CDR2 sequences are SGHNT and YENEEA. V lost 6 bases to trimming and J lost 7 bases; unmatched junction nucleotides: 9. The CDR3 is 16 amino acids. This chain's CDR3 is CASSQTGLAGSNEQFF. CDR3 DNA: TGTGCCAGCAGTCAGACGGGACTAGCGGGGTCTAATGAGCAGTTCTTC.

This chain links TRBV5-1 with TRBJ2-5; D is ambiguous. This CDR3 has 11 amino acids. CDR1 and CDR2 (germline): SGHRS, YFSETQ. V gave up 4 bases and J gave up 1 base, with 2 bases separating them. CDR3 sequence: CASSRQETQYF. Written as DNA, the CDR3 is TGCGCCAGCAGCCGCCAAGAGACCCAGTACTTC.

The chain is built from TRBV20-1 and TRBJ2-1, with D uncertain. The CDR3 is 11 amino acids. Germline loops: CDR1 DFQATT, CDR2 SNEGSKA (reference sequence). Deletions cut 0 bases from V and 8 bases from J, with 5 bases between. The CDR3 region has the DNA TGCAGTGCTAGAGATCAATATGAGCAGTTCTTC. It translates to CSARDQYEQFF.

The chain uses TRBV30 and TRBJ2-1; D is perhaps TRBD2 (6 bases). Trimming pared 8 bases from V and 8 bases from J, leaving 10 bases between. Germline CDR1 is GTSNPN and CDR2 is SVGIG (reference sequence). The CDR3 is 10 amino acids. The CDR3 is CASTSHEQFF. The CDR3 nucleotides read TGTGCCAGTACTAGCCATGAGCAGTTCTTC. The full variable domain, rest sourced from reference TRBV30 and TRBJ2-1, is SQTIHQWPATLVQPVGSPLSLECTVEGTSNPNLYWYRQAAGRGLQLLFYSVGIGQISSEVPQNLSASRPQDRQFILSSKKLLLSDSGFYLCASTSHEQFFGPGTRLTVL.

V usage is TRBV4-1 and J usage is TRBJ2-1; 8 nucleotides match TRBD2. Trimming cost V 2 bases and J 6 bases; bases outside gene matches: 9. CDR1 and CDR2 from the germline V gene are MGHRA and YSYEKL. The CDR3 loop spans 16 amino acids. CDR3 sequence: CASSQYPGLATNEQFF. CDR3 coding DNA: TGCGCCAGCAGCCAATACCCCGGACTAGCAACCAATGAGCAGTTCTTC.

There are a few counts of this clone. The chain links TRBV14 to TRBJ2-5, with 11 bases fitting TRBD2. The CDR3 loop spans 15 amino acids. Germline V gene lookup returns CDR1 SGHDN and CDR2 FVKESK. Trimming at V came to 1 base and at J to 4 bases, leaving 2 bases not matched to a gene. Written as DNA, the CDR3 is TGTGCCAGCAGCCAAGCTCTAGCGGGAGGAGAGACCCAGTACTTC. Translation: CASSQALAGGETQYF.

The chain links TRBV5-1 to TRBJ1-5; no clear D gene. Germline-derived CDR1 and CDR2 are SGHRS and YFSETQ. CDR3 length: 16 residues. Trimming pared 0 bases from V and 6 bases from J, leaving 16 bases between. Written as DNA, the CDR3 is TGCGCCAGCAGCTTGGCCCCTTCCGGGTCGGGTCAGCCCCAGCATTTT. Amino acids: CASSLAPSGSGQPQHF.

This clone was detected only once. The V and J genes are TRBV5-1 and TRBJ2-7, with D perhaps matching TRBD2 (5 bases). In germline, CDR1 is SGHRS, CDR2 YFSETQ. V lost 4 bases, J lost 3 bases, and 14 bases lay in between. The CDR3 is 14 amino acids. The DNA for the CDR3 is TGCGCCAGCAGCCGCGGAGCGGAGAACTACGAGCAGTACTTC. Translation: CASSRGAENYEQYF.

This clone is a singleton in its sample. This chain connects TRBV14 to TRBJ1-2; TRBD1 agrees at 9 bases. CDR1 and CDR2 from the germline V gene are SGHDN and FVKESK. The V gene end was trimmed by 4 bases and the J gene end by 8 bases; junction bases not matched to a gene: 8. CDR3 length: 14 residues. DNA for the CDR3: TGTGCCAGCAGCCGGGACAGGGTCGGGGAAGGCTACACCTTC. Encoded protein: CASSRDRVGEGYTF. Full variable domain (remainder filled in from reference TRBV14 and TRBJ1-2): EAGVTQFPSHSVIEKGQTVTLRCDPISGHDNLYWYRRVMGKEIKFLLHFVKESKQDESGMPNNRFLAERTGGTYSTLKVQPAELEDSGVYFCASSRDRVGEGYTFGSGTRLTVV.

Only one count was recorded for this clone. The chain recombines TRBV19 with TRBJ2-7; 10 nucleotides agree with TRBD2. Germline CDR1 LNHDA, CDR2 SQIVND (reference sequence). The trim removed 3 bases at V and 6 bases at J, leaving 8 bases unmatched. CDR3 length equals 15 residues. The CDR3 loop is CASSINPSGSTEQYF. DNA of the CDR3: TGTGCCAGTAGTATTAACCCTAGCGGGAGTACCGAGCAGTACTTC. The complete variable domain, with remaining parts taken from reference TRBV19 and TRBJ2-7, reads DGGITQSPKYLFRKEGQNVTLSCEQNLNHDAMYWYRQDPGQGLRLIYYSQIVNDFQKGDIAEGYSVSREKKESFPLTVTSAQKNPTAFYLCASSINPSGSTEQYFGPGTRLTVT.

V and J are TRBV5-1 and TRBJ2-2, with 7 nucleotides matching TRBD2. The CDR3 totals 16 residues. After removal of 6 bases from V and 2 bases from J, the junction contained 10 bases not matched to a gene. From germline, CDR1 is SGHRS and CDR2 YFSETQ. The CDR3 loop is CASIPLPGLNTGELFF. CDR3 bases: TGCGCCAGCATCCCTCTCCCGGGACTAAACACCGGGGAGCTGTTTTTT. The whole variable domain, remainder taken from reference TRBV5-1 and TRBJ2-2, is KAGVTQTPRYLIKTRGQQVTLSCSPISGHRSVSWYQQTPGQGLQFLFEYFSETQRNKGNFPGRFSGRQFSNSRSEMNVSTLELGDSALYLCASIPLPGLNTGELFFGEGSRLTVL.

The chain links TRBV9 to TRBJ2-6, with 8 bases identical to TRBD1. The CDR3 runs to 18 residues. V was pared by 3 bases and J by 4 bases, with 12 bases of the junction left unmatched. CDR1 SGDLS and CDR2 YYNGEE come from the germline V gene. The CDR3 here is CASSGKQGETPGANVLTF. The CDR3 DNA sequence: TGTGCCAGCAGCGGGAAACAGGGGGAGACGCCAGGGGCCAACGTCCTGACTTTC.

The chain uses TRBV11-2 and TRBJ2-7; D is undetermined. The CDR3 sequence is 13 residues long. Looked up from germline, CDR1 is SGHAT and CDR2 is FQNNGV. V lost 0 bases and J lost 7, with 10 bases in between. The CDR3 loop is CASSLDPTLEQYF. The CDR3 DNA sequence: TGTGCCAGCAGCTTAGATCCCACTTTGGAGCAGTACTTC.